This TCR beta chain was captured in a study of glioma-infiltrating T cells after dendritic cell vaccination. The repertoire was sequenced with immunoSEQ multiplex PCR; TCRdb's copy has only in-frame clones and lacks some. The table records some 99,000 clones, approximately 80% of them present only once. The junction had 7 bases not matched to a gene; V was cut back by 4 bases and J by 0 bases. Germline values: CDR1 SGHRS, CDR2 YFSETQ. This CDR3 region has 18 residues. Described time point: after dendritic cell vaccination, including at tumor progression/relapse. Only patients with spare fresh-frozen tumor and over two years of follow-up were included.

The source is a human donor with glioblastoma. This material consisted of blood, taken after dendritic cell vaccination. This rearrangement joins TRBV5-1 to TRBJ2-3; 14 nucleotides line up with TRBD2. Written as DNA, the CDR3 is TGCGCCAGCAGCCCCTCGACTAGCGGGGGGGTTAGCACAGATACGCAGTATTTT. It codes for CASSPSTSGGVSTDTQYF.